Listed here are 29 T cell receptor beta chains from one sample, sequenced in a study of blood T cell repertoires in COVID-19. The data were produced by immunoSEQ multiplex PCR, yet TCRdb's version contains in-frame clones alone and is incomplete. There are under 85,000 clones in the sample; 88% occur only once, and 7.3% lies in the top ten. What was sequenced was peripheral blood. These receptors all come from a man in his 70s with acute or convalescent COVID-19.

This clone has just a few counts. This chain links TRBV9 with TRBJ2-1; 9 nucleotides agree with TRBD1. With V trimmed by 4 bases and J by 1 base, 18 bases remained unmatched. This CDR3 region has 20 residues. Germline V gene sequence: CDR1 SGDLS, CDR2 YYNGEE. The CDR3 here is CASSLLPGQGGPESYNEQFF. The CDR3 nucleotides are TGTGCCAGCAGCCTTCTTCCGGGACAGGGAGGGCCAGAATCCTACAATGAGCAGTTCTTC.

The chain recombines TRBV29-1 with TRBJ2-2; D call uncertain. There are 13 residues in the CDR3. Germline V gene data show CDR1 as SQVTM and CDR2 as ANQGSEA. Trimming stripped 6 bases from V and 3 bases from J, with 11 bases between. CDR3 coding DNA: TGCAGCGTGTCAGTTGGTTACACCGGGGAGCTGTTTTTT. This gives the protein CSVSVGYTGELFF.

The chain couples TRBV14 to TRBJ2-6, with 9 bases aligning to TRBD2. This CDR3 contains 19 residues. In germline, CDR1 is SGHDN, CDR2 FVKESK. The junction had 12 bases not matched to a gene; V was cut back by 4 bases and J by 2 bases. The CDR3 DNA reads TGTGCCAGCAGCCTGGGGGCAGGGATAGCGGGAGCTGGGGCCAACGTCCTGACTTTC. This codes for CASSLGAGIAGAGANVLTF.

The V call is TRBV18, the J call TRBJ2-7, with TRBD1 matching 10 bases. The CDR3 contains 14 residues. Unmatched junction bases numbered 5, after V lost 3 bases and J lost 6 bases. CDR1 is KGHSH, CDR2 LQKENI, per germline. CDR3 bases: TGTGCCAGCTCACCGGAGACAGGGGGCGCCGAGCAGTACTTC. Protein: CASSPETGGAEQYF.

The rearrangement uses TRBV27 and TRBJ2-7, with a weak D call TRBD2 (6 bases). The germline CDR1 and CDR2 sequences are MNHEY and SMNVEV (reference sequence). The germline V and J ends were trimmed by 7 bases and 2 bases, with 12 bases remaining between them. CDR3 length: 13 amino acids. The CDR3 region is CASTKTSPYEQYF. The CDR3 bases are TGTGCCAGCACTAAGACTAGTCCCTACGAGCAGTACTTC.

V and J are TRBV28 and TRBJ1-5; D might be TRBD1 (6 bases). CDR3 length equals 16 residues. Between the trimmed V and J ends, which lost 2 bases and 1 base, there was a span of 12 bases. Germline lookup yields CDR1 MDHEN and CDR2 SYDVKM. In DNA form, the CDR3 reads TGTGCCAGCAGTTTAAGTGGCAGGGGAAGCAATCAGCCCCAGCATTTT. Translation: CASSLSGRGSNQPQHF.

This chain connects TRBV2 to TRBJ2-5, with D possibly TRBD2 on 7 matching bases. Looked up from germline, CDR1 is SNHLY and CDR2 is FYNNEI. CDR3 length equals 15 residues. V was pared by 7 bases and J by 3 bases, with 18 bases between. Here the CDR3 DNA reads TGTGCCAGCATGAGGAACGGGGGGCCCAAAGAGACCCAGTACTTC. This gives the protein CASMRNGGPKETQYF.

The rearrangement joins TRBV7-2 to TRBJ2-1, with TRBD1 as a possible D gene (5 bases). With 2 bases removed from V and 6 bases from J, the gap between germline ends came to 23 bases. Per germline, CDR1 SGHTA and CDR2 FQGNSA. CDR3 length: 18 residues. CDR3 in DNA: TGTGCCAGCAGCTTAAGGGCCAGGGTCTTAGCCAATATCAATGAGCAGTTCTTC. Its translation: CASSLRARVLANINEQFF.

The chain joins TRBV7-2 to TRBJ2-2; 8 nucleotides line up with TRBD1. The germline V gene encodes CDR1 SGHTA and CDR2 FQGNSA. CDR3 length: 15 residues. V shed 4 bases and J 6 bases; nucleotides not matched to a gene: 7. The CDR3 DNA reads as TGTGCCAGCAGCTCACGCATGACAGGGGCCGGGGAGCTGTTTTTT. As protein: CASSSRMTGAGELFF.

V and J are TRBV18 and TRBJ1-1, with TRBD1 identical over 7 bases. Losses at the gene ends were 2 bases for V and 4 bases for J; bases not matched to a gene: 10. Looked up from germline, CDR1 is KGHSH and CDR2 is LQKENI. This CDR3 has 16 amino acids. This CDR3 reads CASSPTHRPGGTEAFF. For the CDR3, the DNA is TGTGCCAGCTCACCAACTCATCGGCCAGGGGGCACTGAAGCTTTCTTT.

This clone was picked up one time. The chain employs TRBV5-6 and TRBJ1-2; 8 nucleotides match TRBD1. Germline V gives CDR1 SGHDT, CDR2 YYEEEE. V lost 7 bases, J lost 10 bases, and 12 bases stayed unmatched. The CDR3 covers 13 residues. The CDR3 DNA reads TGTGCCAGCCGTACCGGACAGGGTGTCGTCTACACCTTC. Amino acids: CASRTGQGVVYTF.

The J gene is TRBJ2-2, the V gene TRBV18, with D unclear. The CDR3 covers 12 residues. V lost 2 bases, J lost 6 bases, and 4 bases lay in between. CDR1 and CDR2 from the germline V gene are KGHSH and LQKENI. CDR3 sequence reads: CASSPVSGELFF. The CDR3, as DNA: TGTGCCAGCTCACCAGTCTCCGGGGAGCTGTTTTTT.

The CDR3 loop is CASTGFDGSTSLHF. CDR3 coding DNA: TGTGCCAGCACAGGGTTTGACGGCTCGACCTCCCTCCACTTT. This chain connects TRBV5-5 to TRBJ1-6; possibly TRBD1 for D (5 bases). Germline V gives CDR1 SGHKS, CDR2 YYEKEE (reference sequence). The CDR3 covers 14 residues. The ends were cut back, 6 bases at V and 14 bases at J, with 21 bases in the middle.

The chain couples TRBV19 to TRBJ2-7, with 7 bases matching TRBD1. V lost 3 bases, J lost 0 bases, and 5 bases stayed unmatched. This CDR3 is built from 15 residues. Germline V gene sequence: CDR1 LNHDA, CDR2 SQIVND (reference sequence). The DNA for the CDR3 is TGTGCCAGTAGTATTTCAGGGGGACCCTCCTACGAGCAGTACTTC. This gives the protein CASSISGGPSYEQYF.

CDR3 DNA: TGTGCCAGCTCACCAACTAAGGCGACAGCCTATGGCTACACCTTC. Residues: CASSPTKATAYGYTF. The V call is TRBV18, the J call TRBJ1-2; a possible D gene is TRBD1 (5 bases). This CDR3 is built from 15 residues. CDR1 is KGHSH and CDR2 is LQKENI in the germline V gene. Trimming removed 2 bases at V and 4 bases at J, with 14 bases between. The entire variable domain, with the rest obtained from reference TRBV18 and TRBJ1-2, is as follows: NAGVMQNPRHLVRRRGQEARLRCSPMKGHSHVYWYRQLPEEGLKFMVYLQKENIIDESGMPKERFSAEFPKEGPSILRIQQVVRGDSAAYFCASSPTKATAYGYTFGSGTRLTVV.

V gene TRBV7-6 combines with J gene TRBJ2-7; 7 nucleotides match TRBD1. Germline CDR1 and CDR2: SGHVS and FNYEAQ. This CDR3 is built from 16 residues. V lost 1 base, J lost 4 bases, and 10 bases stayed unmatched. The CDR3 region has the DNA TGTGCCAGCAGCTTAGAGTATACAGGGGCCCTGTACGAGCAGTACTTC. Protein product: CASSLEYTGALYEQYF.

The rearrangement uses TRBV4-3 and TRBJ1-2; D remains ambiguous. The CDR3 totals 15 residues. V lost 0 bases, J lost 6 bases, and 14 bases lay in between. In germline, CDR1 is LGHNA, CDR2 YSLEER. CDR3 DNA sequence: TGCGCCAGCAGCCAAGAAACGAGGGCCCCCCATGGCTACACCTTC. Translated: CASSQETRAPHGYTF.

The chain uses TRBV27 and TRBJ1-2, with a weak D call TRBD1 (6 bases). From germline, CDR1 is MNHEY and CDR2 SMNVEV (reference sequence). The V end was cut by 6 bases, the J end by 4 bases, with 15 bases between. There are 14 residues in the CDR3. Here the CDR3 reads CASRTMTGIYGYTF. The CDR3 DNA reads TGTGCCAGCAGGACAATGACAGGAATCTATGGCTACACCTTC.

J is TRBJ2-1 and V is TRBV11-2, with 10 bases fitting TRBD1. CDR1 is SGHAT and CDR2 is FQNNGV in the germline V gene. V lost 4 bases, J lost 6 bases, and 9 bases stayed unmatched. This CDR3 is 16 amino acids long. Written as DNA, the CDR3 is TGTGCCAGCAGCTCGACAGGGGGCAAATGGATCAATGAGCAGTTCTTC. Its translation: CASSSTGGKWINEQFF. Full variable domain (outside the CDR3, taken from reference TRBV11-2 and TRBJ2-1): EAGVAQSPRYKIIEKRQSVAFWCNPISGHATLYWYQQILGQGPKLLIQFQNNGVVDDSQLPKDRFSAERLKGVDSTLKIQPAKLEDSAVYLCASSSTGGKWINEQFFGPGTRLTVL.

CDR3 region: CASSKVLLRLAVNTGELFF. The CDR3 DNA follows: TGTGCCAGCAGCAAAGTTCTTCTACGGCTAGCGGTGAACACCGGGGAGCTGTTTTTT. This chain joins TRBV21-1 and TRBJ2-2; TRBD2, the table's D call, lacks a check against the DNA. TRBV21-1 is marked as a pseudogene. The CDR3 covers 19 residues.

The chain recombines TRBV18 with TRBJ2-7; TRBD1 matches at 9 bases. V trimming: 3 bases; J trimming: 9 bases; junction bases outside the gene matches: 15. The CDR3 has 16 residues. Per the germline V gene, CDR1 is KGHSH and CDR2 is LQKENI. The CDR3 protein is CASSPNGQGTLLGQYF. In DNA, the CDR3 is TGTGCCAGCTCACCGAACGGACAGGGGACGCTTTTGGGGCAGTACTTC.

The V call is TRBV29-1, the J call TRBJ2-1; 9 positions match TRBD2. J gave up 4 bases and V 0 bases, and 7 bases lay outside the gene matches. The CDR3 totals 16 residues. Germline CDR1 reads SQVTM; CDR2 reads ANQGSEA. The DNA for the CDR3 is TGCAGCGTTGAAGATTGGCGAGCGGGGGGTTACAATGAGCAGTTCTTC. It is translated as CSVEDWRAGGYNEQFF.

This chain uses TRBV10-3 with TRBJ2-1; weak D call: TRBD1 (6 bases). CDR3 length: 15 amino acids. Germline CDR1 ENHRY, CDR2 SYGVKD. Trimming pared 2 bases from V and 8 bases from J, leaving 16 bases between. The CDR3: CAISERGTDFDEQFF. The DNA of the CDR3 is TGTGCCATCAGTGAGAGGGGGACCGATTTCGATGAGCAGTTCTTC.

This clone showed up just once. The gene calls are TRBV11-2 and TRBJ1-4; TRBD1 aligns across 7 bases. Per germline, CDR1 SGHAT and CDR2 FQNNGV. V was clipped by 0 bases and J by 5 bases; unmatched bases: 0. The CDR3 extends over 14 amino acids. The CDR3 reads CASSLDRGNEKLFF. CDR3 DNA: TGTGCCAGCAGCTTAGACAGGGGGAATGAAAAACTGTTTTTT. Supplemented by reference TRBV11-2 and TRBJ1-4, the full variable domain reads EAGVAQSPRYKIIEKRQSVAFWCNPISGHATLYWYQQILGQGPKLLIQFQNNGVVDDSQLPKDRFSAERLKGVDSTLKIQPAKLEDSAVYLCASSLDRGNEKLFFGSGTQLSVL.

This clone was seen a few times. This chain links TRBV5-1 with TRBJ1-5; a weak D match, TRBD1 (6 bases). The CDR3 runs to 14 residues. V lost 1 base, J lost 7 bases, and 12 bases lay in between. CDR1 and CDR2 (germline): SGHRS, YFSETQ. CDR3 loop: CASSLYLGAQPQHF. For the CDR3, the DNA is TGCGCCAGCAGCTTGTATTTGGGGGCCCAGCCCCAGCATTTT.

This chain connects TRBV19 to TRBJ2-2; D gene unclear. This CDR3 is 16 amino acids long. V shed 7 bases and J shed 0 bases, with 15 bases lying between them. Germline CDR1 is LNHDA and CDR2 is SQIVND (reference sequence). CDR3 in DNA: TGTGCCAGTAATGACGGAGCGCCCCCGAACACCGGGGAGCTGTTTTTT. It codes for CASNDGAPPNTGELFF. The variable domain in full, with the rest retrieved from reference TRBV19 and TRBJ2-2, is DGGITQSPKYLFRKEGQNVTLSCEQNLNHDAMYWYRQDPGQGLRLIYYSQIVNDFQKGDIAEGYSVSREKKESFPLTVTSAQKNPTAFYLCASNDGAPPNTGELFFGEGSRLTVL.

The J gene is TRBJ1-6, the V gene TRBV4-1; weak D call: TRBD1 (5 bases). The V and J ends lost 1 base and 4 bases respectively, with 17 bases between them. This CDR3 region has 18 residues. The germline V gene has CDR1 MGHRA and CDR2 YSYEKL. This CDR3 reads CASSQGGSGRRYNSPLHF. In DNA, the CDR3 is TGCGCCAGCAGCCAAGGGGGGAGCGGGCGGCGGTATAATTCACCCCTCCACTTT.

The rearrangement joins TRBV7-6 to TRBJ2-3, with 7 bases that match TRBD2. J lost 5 bases, V lost 3 bases, and 5 bases had no gene match. Looked up from germline, CDR1 is SGHVS and CDR2 is FNYEAQ. CDR3 length equals 14 residues. CDR3 protein: CASSFSASGDTQYF. CDR3 nucleotide sequence: TGTGCCAGCAGCTTCTCGGCTAGCGGAGATACGCAGTATTTT.

This clone was observed a single time. The V call is TRBV6-2 or TRBV6-3, the J call TRBJ1-5; tentatively, D is TRBD1 (5 bases). V dropped 0 bases and J dropped 9 bases, with 9 bases sitting between them. CDR1 MNHEY and CDR2 SVGEGT come from the germline V gene. CDR3 length equals 13 residues. This chain's CDR3 is CASSYSGDLPQHF. In DNA, the CDR3 is TGTGCCAGCAGTTACTCAGGGGATCTGCCCCAGCATTTT.